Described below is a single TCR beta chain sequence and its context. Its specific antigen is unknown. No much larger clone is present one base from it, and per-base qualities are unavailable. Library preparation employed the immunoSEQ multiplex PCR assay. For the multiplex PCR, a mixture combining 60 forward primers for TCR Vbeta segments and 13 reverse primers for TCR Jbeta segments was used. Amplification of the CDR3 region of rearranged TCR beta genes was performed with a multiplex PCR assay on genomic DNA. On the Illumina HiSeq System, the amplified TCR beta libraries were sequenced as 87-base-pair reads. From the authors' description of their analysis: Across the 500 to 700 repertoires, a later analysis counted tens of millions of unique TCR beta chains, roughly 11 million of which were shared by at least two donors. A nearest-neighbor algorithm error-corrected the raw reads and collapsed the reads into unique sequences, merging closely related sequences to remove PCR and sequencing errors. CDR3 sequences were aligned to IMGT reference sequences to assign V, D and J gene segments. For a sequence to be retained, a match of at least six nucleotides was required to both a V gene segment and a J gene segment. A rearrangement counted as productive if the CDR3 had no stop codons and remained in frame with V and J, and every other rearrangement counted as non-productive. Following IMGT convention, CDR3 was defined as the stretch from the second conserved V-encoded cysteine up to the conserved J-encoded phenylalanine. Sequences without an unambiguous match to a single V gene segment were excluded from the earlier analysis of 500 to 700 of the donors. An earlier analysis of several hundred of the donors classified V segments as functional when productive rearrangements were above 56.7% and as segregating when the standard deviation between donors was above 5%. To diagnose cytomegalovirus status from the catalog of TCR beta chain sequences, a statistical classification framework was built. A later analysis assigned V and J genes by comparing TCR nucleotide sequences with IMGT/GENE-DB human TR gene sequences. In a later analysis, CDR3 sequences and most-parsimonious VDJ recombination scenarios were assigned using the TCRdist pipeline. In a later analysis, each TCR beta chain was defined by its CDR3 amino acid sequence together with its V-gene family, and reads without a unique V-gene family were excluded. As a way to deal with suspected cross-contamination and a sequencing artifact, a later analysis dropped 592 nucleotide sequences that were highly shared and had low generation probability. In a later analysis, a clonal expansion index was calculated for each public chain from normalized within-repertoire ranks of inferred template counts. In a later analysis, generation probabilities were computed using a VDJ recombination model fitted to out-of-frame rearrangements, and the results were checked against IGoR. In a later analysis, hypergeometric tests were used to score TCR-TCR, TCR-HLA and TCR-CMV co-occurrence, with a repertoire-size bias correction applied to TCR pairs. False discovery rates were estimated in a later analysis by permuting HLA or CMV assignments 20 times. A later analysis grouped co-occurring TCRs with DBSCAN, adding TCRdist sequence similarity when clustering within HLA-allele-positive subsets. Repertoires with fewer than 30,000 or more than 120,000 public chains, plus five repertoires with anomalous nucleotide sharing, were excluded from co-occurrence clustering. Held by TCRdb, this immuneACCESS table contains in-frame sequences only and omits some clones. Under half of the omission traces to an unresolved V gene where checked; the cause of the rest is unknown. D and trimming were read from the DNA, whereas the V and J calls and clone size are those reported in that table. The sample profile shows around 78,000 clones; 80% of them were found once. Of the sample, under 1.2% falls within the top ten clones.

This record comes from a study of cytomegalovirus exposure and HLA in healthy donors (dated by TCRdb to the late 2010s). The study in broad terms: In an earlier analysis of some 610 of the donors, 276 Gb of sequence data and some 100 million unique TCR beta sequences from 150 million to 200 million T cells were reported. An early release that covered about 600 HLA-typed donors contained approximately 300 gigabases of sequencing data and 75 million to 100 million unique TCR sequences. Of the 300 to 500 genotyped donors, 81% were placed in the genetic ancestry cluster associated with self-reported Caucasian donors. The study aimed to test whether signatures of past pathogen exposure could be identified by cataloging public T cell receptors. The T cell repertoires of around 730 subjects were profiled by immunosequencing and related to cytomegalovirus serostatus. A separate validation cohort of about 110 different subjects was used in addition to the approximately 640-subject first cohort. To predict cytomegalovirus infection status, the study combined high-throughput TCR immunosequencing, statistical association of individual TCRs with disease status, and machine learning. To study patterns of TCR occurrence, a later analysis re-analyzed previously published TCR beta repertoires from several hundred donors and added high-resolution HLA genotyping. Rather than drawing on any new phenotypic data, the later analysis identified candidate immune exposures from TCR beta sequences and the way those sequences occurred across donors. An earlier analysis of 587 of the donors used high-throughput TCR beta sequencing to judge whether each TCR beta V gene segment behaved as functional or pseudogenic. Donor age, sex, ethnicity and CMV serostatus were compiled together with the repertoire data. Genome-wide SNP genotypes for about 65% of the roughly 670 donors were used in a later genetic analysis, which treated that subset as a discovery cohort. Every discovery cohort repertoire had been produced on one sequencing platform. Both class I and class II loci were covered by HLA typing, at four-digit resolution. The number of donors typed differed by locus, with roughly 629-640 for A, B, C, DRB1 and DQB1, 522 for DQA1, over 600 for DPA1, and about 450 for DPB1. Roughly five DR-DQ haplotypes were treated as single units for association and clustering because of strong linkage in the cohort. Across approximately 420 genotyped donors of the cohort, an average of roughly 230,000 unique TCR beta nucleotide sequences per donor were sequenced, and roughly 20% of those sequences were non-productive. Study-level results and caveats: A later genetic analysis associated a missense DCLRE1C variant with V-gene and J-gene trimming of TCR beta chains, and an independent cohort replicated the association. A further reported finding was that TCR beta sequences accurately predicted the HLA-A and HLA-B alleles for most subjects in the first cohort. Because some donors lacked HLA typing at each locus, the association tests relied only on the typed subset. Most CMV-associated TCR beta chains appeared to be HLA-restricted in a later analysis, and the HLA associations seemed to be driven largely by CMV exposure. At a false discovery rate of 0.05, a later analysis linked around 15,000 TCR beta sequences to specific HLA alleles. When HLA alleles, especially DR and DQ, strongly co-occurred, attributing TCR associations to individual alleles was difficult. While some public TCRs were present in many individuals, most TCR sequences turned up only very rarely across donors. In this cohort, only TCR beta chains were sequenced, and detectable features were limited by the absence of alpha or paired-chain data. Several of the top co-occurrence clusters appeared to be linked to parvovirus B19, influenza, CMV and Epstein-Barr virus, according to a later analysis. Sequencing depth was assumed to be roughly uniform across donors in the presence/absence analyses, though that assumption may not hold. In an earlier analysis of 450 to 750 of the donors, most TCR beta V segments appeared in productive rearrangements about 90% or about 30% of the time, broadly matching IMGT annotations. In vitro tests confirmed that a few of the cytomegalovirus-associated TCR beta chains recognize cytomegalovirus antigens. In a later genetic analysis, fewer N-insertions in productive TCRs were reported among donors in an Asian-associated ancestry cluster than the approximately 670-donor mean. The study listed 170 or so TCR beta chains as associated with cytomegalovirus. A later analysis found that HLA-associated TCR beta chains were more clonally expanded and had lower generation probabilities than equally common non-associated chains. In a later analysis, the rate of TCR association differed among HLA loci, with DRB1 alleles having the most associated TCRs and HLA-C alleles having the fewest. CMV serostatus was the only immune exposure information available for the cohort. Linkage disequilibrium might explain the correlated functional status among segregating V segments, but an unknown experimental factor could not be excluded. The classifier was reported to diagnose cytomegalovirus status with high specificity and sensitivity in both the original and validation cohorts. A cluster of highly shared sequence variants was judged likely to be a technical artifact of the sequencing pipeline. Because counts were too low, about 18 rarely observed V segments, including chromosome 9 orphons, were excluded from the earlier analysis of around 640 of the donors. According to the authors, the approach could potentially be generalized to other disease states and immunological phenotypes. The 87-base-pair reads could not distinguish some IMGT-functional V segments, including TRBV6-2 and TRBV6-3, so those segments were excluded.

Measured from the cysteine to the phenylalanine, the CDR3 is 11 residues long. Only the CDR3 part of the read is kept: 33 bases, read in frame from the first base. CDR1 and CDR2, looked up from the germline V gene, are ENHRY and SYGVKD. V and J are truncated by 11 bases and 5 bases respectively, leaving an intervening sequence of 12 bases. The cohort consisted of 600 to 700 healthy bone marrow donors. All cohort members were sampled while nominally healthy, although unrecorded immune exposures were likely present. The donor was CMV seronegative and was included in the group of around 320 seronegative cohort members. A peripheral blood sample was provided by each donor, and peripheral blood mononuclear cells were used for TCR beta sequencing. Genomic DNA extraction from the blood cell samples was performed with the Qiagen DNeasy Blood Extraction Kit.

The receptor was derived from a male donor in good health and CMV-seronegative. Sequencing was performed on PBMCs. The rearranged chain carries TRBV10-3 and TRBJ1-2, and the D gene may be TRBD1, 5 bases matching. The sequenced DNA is TGTGCCCCCCGACAGACGTATGGCTACACCTTC. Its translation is CAPRQTYGYTF.